Sequencing of this TCR beta chain was carried out in a study of tissue T cells after allogeneic stem cell transplantation. TCRdb keeps only in-frame clones here, not all; method: immunoSEQ multiplex PCR. This sample has roughly 25,000 clones, with more than 60% found just once. The CDR3 length is 15 residues. Germline CDR1 is MNHEY and CDR2 is SVGAGI. Trimming took 6 bases from V and 0 from J, leaving 12 bases between them. The sample consisted of tissue from the ileum, taken at autopsy. The chain joins TRBV6-5 to TRBJ1-5; D is uncertain. This receptor was identified in a female donor older than 55 with lung cancer. The CDR3 sequence is CASRKPFDSNQPQHF. The CDR3 DNA sequence: TGTGCCAGCAGGAAACCCTTTGATAGCAATCAGCCCCAGCATTTT.